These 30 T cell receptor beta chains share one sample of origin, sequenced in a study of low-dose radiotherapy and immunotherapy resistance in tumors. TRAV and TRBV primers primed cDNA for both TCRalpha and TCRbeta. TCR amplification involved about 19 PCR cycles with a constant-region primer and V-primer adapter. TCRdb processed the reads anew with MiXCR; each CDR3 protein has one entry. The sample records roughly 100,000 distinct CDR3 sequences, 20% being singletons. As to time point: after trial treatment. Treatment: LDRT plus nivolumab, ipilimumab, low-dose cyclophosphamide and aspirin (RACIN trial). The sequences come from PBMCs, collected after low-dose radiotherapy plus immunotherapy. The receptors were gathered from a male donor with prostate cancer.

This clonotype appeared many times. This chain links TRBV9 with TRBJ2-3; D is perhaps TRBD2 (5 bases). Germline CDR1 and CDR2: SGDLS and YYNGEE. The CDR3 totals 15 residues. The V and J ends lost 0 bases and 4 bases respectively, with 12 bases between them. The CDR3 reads CASSVGGQNPDTQYF. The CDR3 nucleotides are TGTGCCAGCAGCGTAGGAGGGCAGAACCCAGATACGCAGTATTTT.

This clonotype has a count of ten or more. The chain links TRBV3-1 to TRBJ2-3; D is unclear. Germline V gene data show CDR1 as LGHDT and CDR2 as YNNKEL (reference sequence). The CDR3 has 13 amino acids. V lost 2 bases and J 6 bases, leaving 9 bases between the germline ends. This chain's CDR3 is CASSQNMEDTQYF. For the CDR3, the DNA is TGTGCCAGCAGCCAAAATATGGAGGATACGCAGTATTTT.

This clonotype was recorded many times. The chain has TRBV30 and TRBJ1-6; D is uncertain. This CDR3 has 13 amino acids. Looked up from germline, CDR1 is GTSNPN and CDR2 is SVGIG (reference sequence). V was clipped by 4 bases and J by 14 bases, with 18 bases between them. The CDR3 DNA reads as TGTGCCTGGAATCTTAGGGCACCTGCGGCCCTCCACTTT. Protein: CAWNLRAPAALHF. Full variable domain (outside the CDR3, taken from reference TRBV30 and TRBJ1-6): SQTIHQWPATLVQPVGSPLSLECTVEGTSNPNLYWYRQAAGRGLQLLFYSVGIGQISSEVPQNLSASRPQDRQFILSSKKLLLSDSGFYLCAWNLRAPAALHFGNGTRLTVT.

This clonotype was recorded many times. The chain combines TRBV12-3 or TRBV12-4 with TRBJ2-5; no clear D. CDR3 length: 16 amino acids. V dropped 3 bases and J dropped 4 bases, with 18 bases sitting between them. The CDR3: CASSLLRMVDGETQYF. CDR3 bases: TGTGCCAGCAGTTTGTTAAGGATGGTGGATGGAGAGACCCAGTACTTC.

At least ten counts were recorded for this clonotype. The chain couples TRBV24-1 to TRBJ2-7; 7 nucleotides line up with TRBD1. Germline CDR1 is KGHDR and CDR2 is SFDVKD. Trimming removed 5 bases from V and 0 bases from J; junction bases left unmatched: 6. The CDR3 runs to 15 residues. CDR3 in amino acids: CATSGQGESSYEQYF. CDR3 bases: TGTGCCACCAGTGGCCAGGGGGAGAGCTCCTACGAGCAGTACTTC.

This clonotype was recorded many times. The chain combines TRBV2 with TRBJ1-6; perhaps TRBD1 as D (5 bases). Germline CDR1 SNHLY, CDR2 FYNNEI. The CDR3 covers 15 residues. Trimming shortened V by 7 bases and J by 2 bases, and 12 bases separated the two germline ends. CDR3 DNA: TGTGCCAGCATCCAGGGAGTACCCTATAATTCACCCCTCCACTTT. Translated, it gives CASIQGVPYNSPLHF.

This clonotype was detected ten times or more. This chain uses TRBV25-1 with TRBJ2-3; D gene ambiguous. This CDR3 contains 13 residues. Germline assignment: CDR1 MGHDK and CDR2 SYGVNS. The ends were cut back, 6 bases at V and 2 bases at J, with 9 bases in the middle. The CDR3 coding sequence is TGTGCCAGCAGAGGGTATGTCACAGATACGCAGTATTTT. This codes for CASRGYVTDTQYF.

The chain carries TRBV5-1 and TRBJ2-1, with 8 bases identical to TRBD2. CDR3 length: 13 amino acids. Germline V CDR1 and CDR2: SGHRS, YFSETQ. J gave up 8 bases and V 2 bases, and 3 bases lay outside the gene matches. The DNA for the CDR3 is TGCGCCAGCAGCTTACCGGGAGGGGATGAGCAGTTCTTC. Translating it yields CASSLPGGDEQFF.

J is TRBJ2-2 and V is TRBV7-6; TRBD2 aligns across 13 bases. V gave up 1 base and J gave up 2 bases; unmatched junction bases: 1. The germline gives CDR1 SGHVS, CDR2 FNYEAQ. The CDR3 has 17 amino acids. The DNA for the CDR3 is TGTGCCAGCAGCTTAGGGACTAGCGGGGGCAACACCGGGGAGCTGTTTTTT. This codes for CASSLGTSGGNTGELFF.

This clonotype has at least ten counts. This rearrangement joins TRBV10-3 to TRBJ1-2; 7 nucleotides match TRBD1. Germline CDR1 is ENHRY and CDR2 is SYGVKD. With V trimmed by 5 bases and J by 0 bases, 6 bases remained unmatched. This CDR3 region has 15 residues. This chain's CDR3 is CAISPTGPTNYGYTF. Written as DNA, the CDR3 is TGTGCCATCAGTCCGACAGGGCCCACTAACTATGGCTACACCTTC.

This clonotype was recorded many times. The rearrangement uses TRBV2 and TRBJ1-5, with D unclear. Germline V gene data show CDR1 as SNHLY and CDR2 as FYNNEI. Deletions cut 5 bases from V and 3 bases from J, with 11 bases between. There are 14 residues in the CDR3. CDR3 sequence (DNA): TGTGCCAGCAGTAACATACAGCCCAATCAGCCCCAGCATTTT. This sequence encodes CASSNIQPNQPQHF.

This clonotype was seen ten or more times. As DNA, the CDR3 is TGTGCCAGCAGCGACGACCGGGATGAGCAGTTCTTC. This gives the protein CASSDDRDEQFF. This rearrangement joins TRBV11-3 to TRBJ2-1, with D uncertain. Trimming removed 5 bases at V and 8 bases at J, with 10 bases between. Germline CDR1 reads SGHNT; CDR2 reads YENEEA. CDR3 length: 12 residues.

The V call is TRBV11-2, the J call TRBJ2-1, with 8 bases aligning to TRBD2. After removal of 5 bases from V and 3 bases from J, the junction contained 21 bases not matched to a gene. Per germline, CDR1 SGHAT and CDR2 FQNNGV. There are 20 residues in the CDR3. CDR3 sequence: CASSPRGRGVPITFYNEQFF. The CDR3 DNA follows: TGTGCCAGCAGCCCCCGGGGGCGGGGGGTCCCCATCACCTTCTACAATGAGCAGTTCTTC. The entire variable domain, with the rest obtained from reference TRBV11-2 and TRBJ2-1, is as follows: EAGVAQSPRYKIIEKRQSVAFWCNPISGHATLYWYQQILGQGPKLLIQFQNNGVVDDSQLPKDRFSAERLKGVDSTLKIQPAKLEDSAVYLCASSPRGRGVPITFYNEQFFGPGTRLTVL.

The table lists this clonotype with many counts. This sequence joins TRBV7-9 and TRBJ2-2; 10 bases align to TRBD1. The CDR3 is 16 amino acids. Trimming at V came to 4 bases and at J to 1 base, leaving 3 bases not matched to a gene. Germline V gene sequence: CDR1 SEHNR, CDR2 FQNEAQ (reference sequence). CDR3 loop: CASSSRTGGNTGELFF. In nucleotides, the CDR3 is TGTGCCAGCAGCTCACGGACAGGGGGGAACACCGGGGAGCTGTTTTTT.

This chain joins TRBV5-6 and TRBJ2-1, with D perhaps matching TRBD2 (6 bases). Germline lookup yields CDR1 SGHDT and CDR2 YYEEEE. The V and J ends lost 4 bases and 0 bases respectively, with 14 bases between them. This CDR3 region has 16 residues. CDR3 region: CASSPDPGGSYNEQFF. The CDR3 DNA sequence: TGTGCCAGCAGCCCAGACCCCGGGGGCTCCTACAATGAGCAGTTCTTC.

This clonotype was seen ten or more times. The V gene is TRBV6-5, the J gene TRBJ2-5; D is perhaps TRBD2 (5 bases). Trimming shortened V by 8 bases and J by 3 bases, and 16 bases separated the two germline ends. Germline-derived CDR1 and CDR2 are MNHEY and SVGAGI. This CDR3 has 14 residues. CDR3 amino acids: CASARGVQEETQYF. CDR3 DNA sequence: TGTGCCAGCGCCCGGGGAGTCCAGGAAGAGACCCAGTACTTC.

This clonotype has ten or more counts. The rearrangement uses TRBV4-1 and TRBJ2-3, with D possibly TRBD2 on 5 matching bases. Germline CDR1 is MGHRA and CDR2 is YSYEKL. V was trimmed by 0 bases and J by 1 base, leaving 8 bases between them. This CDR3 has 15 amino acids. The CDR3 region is CASSQEAAGTDTQYF. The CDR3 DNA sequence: TGCGCCAGCAGCCAAGAAGCGGCAGGCACAGATACGCAGTATTTT.

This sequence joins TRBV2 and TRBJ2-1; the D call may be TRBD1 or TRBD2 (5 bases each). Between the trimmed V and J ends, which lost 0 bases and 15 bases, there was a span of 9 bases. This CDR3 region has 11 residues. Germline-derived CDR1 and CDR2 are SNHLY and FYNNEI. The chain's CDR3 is CASSEAGEWFF. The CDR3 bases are TGTGCCAGCAGTGAAGCGGGGGAATGGTTCTTC.

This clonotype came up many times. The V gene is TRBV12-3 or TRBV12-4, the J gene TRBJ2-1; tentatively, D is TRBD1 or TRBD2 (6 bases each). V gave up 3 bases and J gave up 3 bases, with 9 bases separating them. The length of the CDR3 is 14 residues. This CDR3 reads CASSLEGDYNEQFF. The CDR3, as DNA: TGTGCCAGCAGTTTGGAGGGGGACTACAATGAGCAGTTCTTC.

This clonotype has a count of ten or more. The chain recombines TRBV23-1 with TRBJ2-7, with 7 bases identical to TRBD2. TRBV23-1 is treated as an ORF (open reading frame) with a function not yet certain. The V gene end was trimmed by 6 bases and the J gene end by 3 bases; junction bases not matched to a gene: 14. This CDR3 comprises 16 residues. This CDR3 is CASRPLGGESLYEQYF. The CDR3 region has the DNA TGCGCCAGCAGACCCCTGGGGGGGGAATCCCTCTACGAGCAGTACTTC.

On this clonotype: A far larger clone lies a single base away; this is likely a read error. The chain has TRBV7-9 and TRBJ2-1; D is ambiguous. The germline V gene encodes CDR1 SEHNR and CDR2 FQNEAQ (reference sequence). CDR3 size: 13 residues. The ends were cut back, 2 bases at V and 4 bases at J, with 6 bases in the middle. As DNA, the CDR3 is TGTGCCAGCAGCTTAAAGACTTACAATGAGCAGTTCTTC. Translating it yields CASSLKTYNEQFF.

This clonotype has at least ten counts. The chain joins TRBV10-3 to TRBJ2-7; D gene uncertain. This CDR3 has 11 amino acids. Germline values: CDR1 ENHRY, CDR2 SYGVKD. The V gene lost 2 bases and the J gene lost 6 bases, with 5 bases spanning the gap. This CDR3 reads CAISEGLEQYF. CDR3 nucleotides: TGTGCCATCAGTGAGGGGCTCGAGCAGTACTTC.

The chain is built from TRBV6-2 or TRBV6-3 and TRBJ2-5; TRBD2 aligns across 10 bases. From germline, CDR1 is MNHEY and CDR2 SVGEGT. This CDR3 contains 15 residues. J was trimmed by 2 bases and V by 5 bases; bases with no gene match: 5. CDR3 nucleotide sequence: TGTGCCAGCAGTGTGAGACTAGCGGGTCAAGAGACCCAGTACTTC. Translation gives CASSVRLAGQETQYF.

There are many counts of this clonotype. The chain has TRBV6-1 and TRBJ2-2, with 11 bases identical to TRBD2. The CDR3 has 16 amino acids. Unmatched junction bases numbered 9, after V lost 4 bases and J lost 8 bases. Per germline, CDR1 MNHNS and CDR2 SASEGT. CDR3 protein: CASSGLAGGLGGELFF. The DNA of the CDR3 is TGTGCCAGCAGTGGCCTAGCGGGGGGCCTTGGTGGGGAGCTGTTTTTT.

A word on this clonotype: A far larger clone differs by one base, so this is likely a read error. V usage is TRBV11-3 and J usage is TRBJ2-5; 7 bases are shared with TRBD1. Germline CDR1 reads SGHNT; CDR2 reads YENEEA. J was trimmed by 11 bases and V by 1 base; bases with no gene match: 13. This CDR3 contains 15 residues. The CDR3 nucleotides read TGTGCCAGCAGCTTAGGGGACAGTACCTACAATGAGCAGTACTTC. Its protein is CASSLGDSTYNEQYF.

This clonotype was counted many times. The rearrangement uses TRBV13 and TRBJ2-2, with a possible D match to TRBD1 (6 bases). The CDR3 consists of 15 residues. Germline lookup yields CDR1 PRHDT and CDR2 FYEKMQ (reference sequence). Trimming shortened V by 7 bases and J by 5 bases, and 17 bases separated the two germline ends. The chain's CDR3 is CASTINRAFTGELFF. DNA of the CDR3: TGTGCCAGCACCATAAACAGGGCTTTTACCGGGGAGCTGTTTTTT. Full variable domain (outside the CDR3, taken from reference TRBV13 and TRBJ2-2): AAGVIQSPRHLIKEKRETATLKCYPIPRHDTVYWYQQGPGQDPQFLISFYEKMQSDKGSIPDRFSAQQFSDYHSELNMSSLELGDSALYFCASTINRAFTGELFFGEGSRLTVL.

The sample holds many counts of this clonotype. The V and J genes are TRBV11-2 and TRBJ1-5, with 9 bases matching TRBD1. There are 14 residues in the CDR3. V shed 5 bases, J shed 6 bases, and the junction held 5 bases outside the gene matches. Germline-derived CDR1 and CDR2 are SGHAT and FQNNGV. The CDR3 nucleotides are TGTGCCAGCAGCCGGACAGGGGAAGGTCAGCCCCAGCATTTT. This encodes CASSRTGEGQPQHF.

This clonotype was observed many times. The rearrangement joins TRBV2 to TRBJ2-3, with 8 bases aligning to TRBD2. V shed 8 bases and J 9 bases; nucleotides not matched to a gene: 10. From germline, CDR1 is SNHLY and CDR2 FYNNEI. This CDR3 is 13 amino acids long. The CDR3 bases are TGTGCCAGCGGGGCGGGGGGCCCTTTGACGCAGTATTTT. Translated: CASGAGGPLTQYF.

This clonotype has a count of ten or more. The CDR3 bases are TGCGCCAGCAGGACACCGTCTCCAGATACGCAGTATTTT. Protein sequence: CASRTPSPDTQYF. V gene TRBV5-1 combines with J gene TRBJ2-3; D is unresolved. V lost 5 bases, J lost 4 bases, and 11 bases lay in between. This CDR3 has 13 residues. CDR1 SGHRS and CDR2 YFSETQ come from the germline V gene. The full variable domain, its missing parts supplied by reference TRBV5-1 and TRBJ2-3, is KAGVTQTPRYLIKTRGQQVTLSCSPISGHRSVSWYQQTPGQGLQFLFEYFSETQRNKGNFPGRFSGRQFSNSRSEMNVSTLELGDSALYLCASRTPSPDTQYFGPGTRLTVL.

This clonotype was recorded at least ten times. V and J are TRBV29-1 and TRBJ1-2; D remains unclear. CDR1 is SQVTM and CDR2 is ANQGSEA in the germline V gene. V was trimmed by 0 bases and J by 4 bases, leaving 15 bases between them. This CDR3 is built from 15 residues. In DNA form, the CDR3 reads TGCAGCGTTGAAGATAGGTCTTCGGCTGGCTATGGCTACACCTTC. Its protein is CSVEDRSSAGYGYTF.